This is a list of T cell receptor beta chains from one sample in a study of CD8 T cells in ankylosing spondylitis. Each CDR3 protein is one row after TCRdb ran MiXCR on the 5' RACE reads. Of some 220,000 distinct CDR3 sequences detected, over 9.5% appear once; the ten largest clones hold 2% to 3%. Material: blood, either unsorted or a sorted T cell fraction (not recorded which). The receptor set was obtained from a male donor with ankylosing spondylitis or in good health (not recorded which). Each CDR3 is given with its conserved first and last residue. Fields, in order: J gene, CDR3 length, clone size, V gene, D gene, CDR3 protein, CDR3 DNA. A D gene is named only where the DNA matches it firmly. The size field reads once, few, many or a size class.

j_gene: TRBJ1-1; len: 12; abundance: few; v_gene: TRBV14; d_gene: NA; CDR3aa: CASSATVPNAFF; CDR3nt: TGTGCCAGCAGCGCGACAGTTCCGAATGCTTTCTTT
j_gene: TRBJ2-1; len: 16; abundance: few; v_gene: TRBV7-2; d_gene: TRBD2; CDR3aa: CASSLGTSGLYNEQFF; CDR3nt: TGTGCCAGCAGCCTCGGGACTAGCGGGCTTTACAATGAGCAGTTCTTC
j_gene: TRBJ2-3; len: 17; abundance: few; v_gene: TRBV3-1; d_gene: NA; CDR3aa: CASSQDSWVAGTDTQYF; CDR3nt: TGTGCCAGCAGCCAAGATTCGTGGGTAGCGGGCACAGATACGCAGTATTTT
j_gene: TRBJ2-7; len: 12; abundance: few; v_gene: TRBV7-9; d_gene: TRBD1; CDR3aa: CASSSDRGEQYF; CDR3nt: TGTGCCAGCAGCTCCGACAGGGGCGAGCAGTACTTC
j_gene: TRBJ2-1; len: 15; abundance: few; v_gene: TRBV2; d_gene: TRBD2; CDR3aa: CASRLLAGEYNEQFF; CDR3nt: TGTGCCAGCAGACTACTAGCGGGAGAGTACAATGAGCAGTTCTTC
j_gene: TRBJ2-1; len: 16; abundance: many; v_gene: TRBV4-2; d_gene: NA; CDR3aa: CASSQGRRGAGNEQFF; CDR3nt: TGTGCCAGCAGCCAAGGGAGACGGGGGGCGGGCAATGAGCAGTTCTTC
j_gene: TRBJ2-1; len: 13; abundance: many; v_gene: TRBV12-3/TRBV12-4; d_gene: NA; CDR3aa: CASSLGLHNEQFF; CDR3nt: TGTGCCAGCAGTTTAGGTCTCCACAATGAGCAGTTCTTC
j_gene: TRBJ2-1; len: 14; abundance: many; v_gene: TRBV12-3/TRBV12-4; d_gene: TRBD2; CDR3aa: CASRWEGSRNEQFF; CDR3nt: TGTGCCAGCAGATGGGAGGGTAGTAGGAATGAGCAGTTCTTC
j_gene: TRBJ2-7; len: 14; abundance: few; v_gene: TRBV11-2; d_gene: NA; CDR3aa: CASDRGAPGYEQYF; CDR3nt: TGTGCCAGCGATCGAGGGGCTCCGGGTTACGAGCAGTACTTC
j_gene: TRBJ2-3; len: 13; abundance: many; v_gene: TRBV3-1; d_gene: NA; CDR3aa: CASSLGRQDTQYF; CDR3nt: TGTGCCAGCAGCCTAGGGAGGCAAGATACGCAGTATTTT